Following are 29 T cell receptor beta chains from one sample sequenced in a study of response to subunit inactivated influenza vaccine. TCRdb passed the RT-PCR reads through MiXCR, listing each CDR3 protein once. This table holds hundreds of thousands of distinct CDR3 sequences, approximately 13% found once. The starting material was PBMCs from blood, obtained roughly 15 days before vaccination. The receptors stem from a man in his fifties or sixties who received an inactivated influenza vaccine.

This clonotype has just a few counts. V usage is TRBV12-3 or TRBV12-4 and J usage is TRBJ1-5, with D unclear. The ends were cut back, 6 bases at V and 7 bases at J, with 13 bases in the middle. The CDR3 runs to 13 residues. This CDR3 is CASRENVGQPQHF. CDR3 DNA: TGTGCCAGCAGAGAGAACGTGGGCCAGCCCCAGCATTTT.

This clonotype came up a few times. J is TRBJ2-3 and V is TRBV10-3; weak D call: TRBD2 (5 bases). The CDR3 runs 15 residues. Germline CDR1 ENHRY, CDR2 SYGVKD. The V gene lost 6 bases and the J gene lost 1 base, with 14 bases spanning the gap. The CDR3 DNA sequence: TGTGCCATCAGGCCAGGACTTCTCGGCACAGATACGCAGTATTTT. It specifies CAIRPGLLGTDTQYF.

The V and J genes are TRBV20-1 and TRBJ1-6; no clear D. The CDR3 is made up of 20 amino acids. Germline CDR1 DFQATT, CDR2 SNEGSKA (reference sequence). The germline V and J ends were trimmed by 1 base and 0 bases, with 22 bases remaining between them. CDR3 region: CSARVGSAAVLSSYNSPLHF. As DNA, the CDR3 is TGCAGTGCTAGAGTTGGTTCGGCAGCAGTTTTGAGCTCCTATAATTCACCCCTCCACTTT.

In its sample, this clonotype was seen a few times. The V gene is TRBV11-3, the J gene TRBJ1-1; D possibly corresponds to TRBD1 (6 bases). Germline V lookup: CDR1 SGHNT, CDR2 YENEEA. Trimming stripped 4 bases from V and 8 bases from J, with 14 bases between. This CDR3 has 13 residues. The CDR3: CASSYRTENEAFF. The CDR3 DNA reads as TGTGCCAGCAGCTATCGGACAGAGAACGAAGCTTTCTTT.

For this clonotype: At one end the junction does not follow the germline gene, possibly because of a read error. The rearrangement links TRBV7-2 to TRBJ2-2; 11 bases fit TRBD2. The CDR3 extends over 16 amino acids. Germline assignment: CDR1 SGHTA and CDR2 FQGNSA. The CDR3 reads CASSLAGGLNTGELFF. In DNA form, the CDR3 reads TGTGCCAGCAGTTTAGCGGGAGGGTTAAACACCGGGGAGCTGTTTTTT.

This chain's CDR3 is CASSYPLWGTSTDTQYF. As DNA, the CDR3 is TGTGCCAGCAGTTACCCCCTTTGGGGGACTAGCACAGATACGCAGTATTTT. J is TRBJ2-3 and V is TRBV6-2 or TRBV6-3; weak D call: TRBD2 (6 bases). With 2 bases removed from V and 0 bases from J, the gap between germline ends came to 15 bases. CDR1 and CDR2 from the germline V gene are MNHEY and SVGEGT. This CDR3 has 17 amino acids.

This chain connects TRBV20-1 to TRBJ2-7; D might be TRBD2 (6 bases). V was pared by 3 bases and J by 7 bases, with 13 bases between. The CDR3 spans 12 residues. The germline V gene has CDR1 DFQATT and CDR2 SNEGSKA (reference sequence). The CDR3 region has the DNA TGCAGTGCTAGTCATCTAGCGTGGGAGCAGTACTTC. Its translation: CSASHLAWEQYF.

The CDR3, as DNA: TGCGCCAGCAGCCAAGAGGTAGACGTCTATGGCTACACCTTC. Residues: CASSQEVDVYGYTF. The rearrangement uses TRBV4-3 and TRBJ1-2; D remains unclear. The CDR3 length is 14 residues. V lost 0 bases and J lost 4, with 9 bases in between. Germline assignment: CDR1 LGHNA and CDR2 YSLEER.

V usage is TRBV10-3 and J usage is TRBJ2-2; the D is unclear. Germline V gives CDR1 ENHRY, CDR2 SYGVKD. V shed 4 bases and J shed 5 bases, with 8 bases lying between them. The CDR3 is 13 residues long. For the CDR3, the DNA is TGTGCCATCAGTGCTAGAGTAACCGGGGAGCTGTTTTTT. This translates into CAISARVTGELFF.

CDR3 DNA sequence: TGCGCCAGCAGCCAAGTCGGGGCCGGGACTAGCGGGACTCTAGCCAAAAACATTCAGTACTTC. This translates into CASSQVGAGTSGTLAKNIQYF. This rearrangement joins TRBV4-1 to TRBJ2-4, with TRBD2 matching over 13 bases. The CDR3 loop spans 21 amino acids. Germline lookup yields CDR1 MGHRA and CDR2 YSYEKL. The trim removed 1 base at V and 0 bases at J, leaving 12 bases unmatched.

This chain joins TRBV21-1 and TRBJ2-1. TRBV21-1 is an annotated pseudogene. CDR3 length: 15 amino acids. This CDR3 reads CASSKGLRKYNEQFF. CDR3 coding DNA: TGTGCCAGCAGCAAAGGTCTGCGTAAATACAATGAGCAGTTCTTC.

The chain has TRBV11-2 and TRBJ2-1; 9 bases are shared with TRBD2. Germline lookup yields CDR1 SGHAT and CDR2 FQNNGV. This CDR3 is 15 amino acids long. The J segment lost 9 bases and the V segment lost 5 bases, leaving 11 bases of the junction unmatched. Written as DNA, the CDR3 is TGTGCCAGCAGCATCCAAGCGGGAGGCCAGGGTGAGCAGTTCTTC. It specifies CASSIQAGGQGEQFF.

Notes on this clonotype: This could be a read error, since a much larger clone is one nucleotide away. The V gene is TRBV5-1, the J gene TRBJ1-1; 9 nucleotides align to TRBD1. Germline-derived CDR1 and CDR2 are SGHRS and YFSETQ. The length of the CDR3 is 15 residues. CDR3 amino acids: CASSFTGDRATEASF. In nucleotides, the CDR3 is TGCGCCAGCAGCTTCACAGGGGACAGGGCTACTGAAGCTTCCTTT.

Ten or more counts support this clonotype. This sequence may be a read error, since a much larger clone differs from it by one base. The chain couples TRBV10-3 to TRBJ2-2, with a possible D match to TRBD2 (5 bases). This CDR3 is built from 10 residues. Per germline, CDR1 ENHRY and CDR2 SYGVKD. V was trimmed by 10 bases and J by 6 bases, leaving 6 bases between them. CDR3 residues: CASGSGELFF. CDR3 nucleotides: TGTGCCAGCGGGTCCGGGGAGCTGTTTTTT.

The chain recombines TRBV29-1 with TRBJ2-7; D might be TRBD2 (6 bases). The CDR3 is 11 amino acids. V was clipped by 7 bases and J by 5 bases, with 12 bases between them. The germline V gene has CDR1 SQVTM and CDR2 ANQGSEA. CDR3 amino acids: CSAGRFNEQYF. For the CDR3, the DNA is TGCAGCGCTGGGAGGTTCAACGAGCAGTACTTC.

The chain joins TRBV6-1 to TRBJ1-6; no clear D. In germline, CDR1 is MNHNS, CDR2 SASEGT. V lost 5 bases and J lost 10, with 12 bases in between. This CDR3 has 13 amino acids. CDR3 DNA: TGTGCCAGCAGTCGGACGAGGGAATCACCCCTCCACTTT. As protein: CASSRTRESPLHF.

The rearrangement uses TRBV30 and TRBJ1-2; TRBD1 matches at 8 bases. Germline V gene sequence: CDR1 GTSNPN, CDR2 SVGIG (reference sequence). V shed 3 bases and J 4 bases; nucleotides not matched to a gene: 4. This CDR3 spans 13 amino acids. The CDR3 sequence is CAWRAGGIYGYTF. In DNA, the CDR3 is TGTGCCTGGAGGGCAGGGGGCATCTATGGCTACACCTTC. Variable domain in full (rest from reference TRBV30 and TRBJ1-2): SQTIHQWPATLVQPVGSPLSLECTVEGTSNPNLYWYRQAAGRGLQLLFYSVGIGQISSEVPQNLSASRPQDRQFILSSKKLLLSDSGFYLCAWRAGGIYGYTFGSGTRLTVV.

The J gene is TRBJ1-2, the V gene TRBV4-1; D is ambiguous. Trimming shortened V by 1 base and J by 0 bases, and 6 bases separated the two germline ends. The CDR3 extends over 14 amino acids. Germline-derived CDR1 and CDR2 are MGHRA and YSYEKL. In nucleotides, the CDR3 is TGCGCCAGCAGCCAAGCCGGGACTAACTATGGCTACACCTTC. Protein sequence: CASSQAGTNYGYTF.

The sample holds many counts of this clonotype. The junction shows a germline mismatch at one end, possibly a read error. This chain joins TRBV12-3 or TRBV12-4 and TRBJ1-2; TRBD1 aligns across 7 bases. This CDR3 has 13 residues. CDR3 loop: CASSLGGTYGYTF. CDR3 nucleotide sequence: TGTGCCAGCAGCTTAGGGGGCACCTATGGCTACACCTTC.

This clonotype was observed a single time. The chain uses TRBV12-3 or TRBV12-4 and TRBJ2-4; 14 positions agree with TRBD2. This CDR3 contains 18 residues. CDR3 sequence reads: CTCSSLGLAGVVGNIQYF. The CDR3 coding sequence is TGTACCTGCAGTTCCCTGGGACTAGCGGGAGTGGTGGGAAACATTCAGTACTTC.

CDR3 coding DNA: TGTGCCACCAGCAGAGCTGCGGCAACGCAGTTCTTC. Translated: CATSRAAATQFF. The J gene is TRBJ2-1, the V gene TRBV15, with D hard to call. CDR3 length: 12 residues. Per germline, CDR1 LNHNV and CDR2 YYDKDF (reference sequence). Trimming shortened V by 1 base and J by 12 bases, and 10 bases separated the two germline ends. Full variable domain (missing parts from reference TRBV15 and TRBJ2-1): DAMVIQNPRYQVTQFGKPVTLSCSQTLNHNVMYWYQQKSSQAPKLLFHYYDKDFNNEADTPDNFQSRRPNTSFCFLDIRSPGLGDTAMYLCATSRAAATQFFGPGTRLTVL.

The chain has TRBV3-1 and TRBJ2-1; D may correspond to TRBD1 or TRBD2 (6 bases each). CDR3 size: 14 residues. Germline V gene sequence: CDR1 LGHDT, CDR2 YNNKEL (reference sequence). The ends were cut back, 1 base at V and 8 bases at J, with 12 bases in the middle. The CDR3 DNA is TGTGCCAGCAGCCAAGTTAGGGGGGCCTATGAGCAGTTCTTC. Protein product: CASSQVRGAYEQFF.

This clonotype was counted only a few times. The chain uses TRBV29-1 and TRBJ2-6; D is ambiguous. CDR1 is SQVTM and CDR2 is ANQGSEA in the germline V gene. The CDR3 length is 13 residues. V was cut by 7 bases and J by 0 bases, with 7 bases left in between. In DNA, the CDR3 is TGCAGCGGGCACTACTCTGGGGCCAACGTCCTGACTTTC. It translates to CSGHYSGANVLTF.

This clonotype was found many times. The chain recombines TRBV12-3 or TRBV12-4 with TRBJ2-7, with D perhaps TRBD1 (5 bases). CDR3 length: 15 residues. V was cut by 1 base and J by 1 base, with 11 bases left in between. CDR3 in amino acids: CASSLGPGKSYEQYF. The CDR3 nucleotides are TGTGCCAGCAGTTTAGGTCCAGGGAAATCCTACGAGCAGTACTTC.

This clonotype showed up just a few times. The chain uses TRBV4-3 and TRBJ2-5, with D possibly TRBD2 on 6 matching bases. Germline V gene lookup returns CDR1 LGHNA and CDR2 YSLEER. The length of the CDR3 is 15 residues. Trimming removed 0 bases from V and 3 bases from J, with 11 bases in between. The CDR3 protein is CASSQDVRREETQYF. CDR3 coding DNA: TGCGCCAGCAGCCAAGATGTCAGGAGGGAAGAGACCCAGTACTTC.

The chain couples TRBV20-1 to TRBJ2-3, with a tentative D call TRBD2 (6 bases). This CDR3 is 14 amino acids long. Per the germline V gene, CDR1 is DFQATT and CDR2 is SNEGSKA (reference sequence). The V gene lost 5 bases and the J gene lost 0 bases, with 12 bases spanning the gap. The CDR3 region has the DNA TGCAGTGCTCCCGGGACTTCAAGCACAGATACGCAGTATTTT. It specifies CSAPGTSSTDTQYF.

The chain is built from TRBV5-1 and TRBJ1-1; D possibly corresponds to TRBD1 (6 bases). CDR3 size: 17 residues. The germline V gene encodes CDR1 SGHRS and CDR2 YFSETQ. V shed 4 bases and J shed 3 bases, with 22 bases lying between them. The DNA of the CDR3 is TGCGCCAGCAGCCGTTATGCTACAGGGAATGTTTACACTGAAGCTTTCTTT. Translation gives CASSRYATGNVYTEAFF.

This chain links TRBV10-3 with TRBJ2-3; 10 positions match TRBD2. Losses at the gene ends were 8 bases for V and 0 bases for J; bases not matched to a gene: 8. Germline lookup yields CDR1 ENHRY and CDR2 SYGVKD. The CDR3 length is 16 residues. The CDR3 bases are TGTGCCATCGGGGCTAGCGGGAGCCCCAGCACAGATACGCAGTATTTT. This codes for CAIGASGSPSTDTQYF.

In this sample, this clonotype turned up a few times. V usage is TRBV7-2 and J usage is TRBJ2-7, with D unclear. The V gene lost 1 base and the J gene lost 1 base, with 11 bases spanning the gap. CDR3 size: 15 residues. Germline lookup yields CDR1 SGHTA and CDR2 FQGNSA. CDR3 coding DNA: TGTGCCAGCAGCTTAGGGGAACAGATGTCCTACGAGCAGTACTTC. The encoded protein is CASSLGEQMSYEQYF.